This section outlines one T cell receptor beta chain sequence together with its context. No cognate antigen has been identified for it. Base qualities were left out, and no much larger clone turns up one base away. Using the deep immunoSEQ assay, TCR CDR3 regions were amplified from genomic DNA by multiplex PCR. For each cell subset, the extracted genomic DNA was distributed evenly across all wells of several immunoSEQ 96-well plates, and each plate served as one replicate. For sorted subsets, each replicate PCR was loaded with about 0.2 ug genomic DNA, equivalent to 25,000 to 35,000 T cell genomes. Purified libraries were measured with a Qubit 3.0 fluorometer, size-checked on a Bioanalyzer 2100, and measured again with the KAPA Library Quantification kit. A separate single-read 150-cycle Illumina NextSeq 550 flow cell was used to sequence each immunoSEQ 96-well plate. The study's own analysis went as follows. Because the immunoSEQ output included only junctional sequences and no quality scores, the filtering could not be the same as the filtering used for full-length reads. Sequences were annotated with PyIR, a Python wrapper for IgBLAST v1.9, using IMGT germline references to assign V/J genes and CDR3. Reads with weak V/J assignments (E-value above 1e-6), missing CDR3, stop codons, out-of-frame junctions, or ambiguous translated residues were removed. V3J clonotypes were defined by identical inferred V gene, J gene, and CDR3 amino acid sequence. To compute the percentage overlap between repertoires, the number of shared unique clonotypes was divided by the size of the smaller repertoire. Richness of each repertoire was evaluated using RTK rarefaction, the Chao1 estimator, and Recon v2.1 estimates of unobserved clonotypes. OLGA was used to compute generation probabilities for all TCRbeta clonotypes that the gDNA method yielded from a few donors. Entries here come from immuneACCESS through TCRdb and include only in-frame sequences with V and J called. Some clones fail to appear in such tables; in the studies checked, an unresolved V gene covers under half of the shortfall, and the cause of the remainder is unknown. The V and J calls and clone size come from that table; D and trimming were worked out from the DNA. This sample has about 770,000 clones in its table, and around 70% of those were observed once. The top ten hold roughly 1.8% of the sample.

Donors were healthy HIV-negative adults with no recently reported acute infections or vaccinations. Every donor was a Caucasian adult living in Nashville, Tennessee, USA. CD4+ T cells were enriched by magnetic negative selection, after which naive cells were positively selected on CD45RA and the negative fraction was taken as the memory subset. After blood collection by leukapheresis, PBMCs were isolated using Ficoll-Histopaque density gradient centrifugation and then cryopreserved in the vapor phase of liquid nitrogen. Analytical flow cytometry was used to check the purity and quantity of every magnetically sorted T cell population. From each sorted fraction, genomic DNA was isolated and quantified by UV absorbance on a Nanodrop 2000c. These data originate in a study of shared clonotypes between healthy human individuals (dated by TCRdb to about 2020). About the study as a whole: A couple of women and a few men aged 18 to 49 years were included in the cohort. For each donor, three plates each were used for CD4 naive and CD4 memory, two plates were used for CD8 naive, and one plate was used for CD8 memory. Blood TCR repertoires of five healthy adults were deeply sequenced to estimate repertoire size and the extent of clonotype sharing between individuals. To increase sequencing depth and limit assay-specific biases, different laboratories used diverse techniques to prepare libraries and sequence TCR repertoires. Per donor, leukapheresis produced somewhere between about 0.9 and 9 billion PBMCs.

V lost 3 bases and J lost 4 bases, and the count of bases not matched to a germline gene is 3. CDR1 and CDR2 are drawn from the germline V gene (reference sequence): LNHDA, SQIVND. From the cysteine through the phenylalanine, the CDR3 covers 14 amino acids. This entry keeps only the CDR3 DNA: 42 bases, framed from base 1. Study-wide findings and limitations: Compared with non-shared clonotypes, the clonotypes found in all four sorted-subset donors had higher generation probabilities. Pairwise subsampling led to the expectation that sequencing depth would affect the degree of clonotype sharing among donors. Because the study included a small number of donors, the genetic and exposure-history diversity represented was limited. Naive subsets generally had larger estimated clonotype richness than memory subsets. Sharing across a handful of donors was observed for around 4.8% of naive CD4, over 3% of naive CD8, over 2% of memory CD4, and 0.4% of memory CD8 clonotypes. Sampling was restricted to blood, and TCR repertoires in tissues likely differ from the TCR repertoires found in blood. Incomplete sequencing was indicated by rarefaction of sorted-subset datasets, despite the large sequencing depth.

The TCR sequence derives from a woman younger than 45 in good health. The sample comprised memory CD4+ T cells sorted from blood. According to the study, the label for this sample's cell subset or site signals: CD45RA-negative fraction. The V and J genes are TRBV19 and TRBJ2-5, and TRBD2 matches 9 of the central bases. The CDR3: CASSILAGIETQYF. In nucleotides, the sequence is TGTGCCAGTAGTATTCTAGCGGGGATAGAGACCCAGTACTTC. This CDR3, with the reference TRBV19 and TRBJ2-5 proteins standing in past its ends, gives the full variable domain DGGITQSPKYLFRKEGQNVTLSCEQNLNHDAMYWYRQDPGQGLRLIYYSQIVNDFQKGDIAEGYSVSREKKESFPLTVTSAQKNPTAFYLCASSILAGIETQYFGPGTRLLVL.